A single T cell receptor beta chain is shown here with its context. The antigen is unknown. This sample was included in a study of regulatory T cells in long-lasting Graves disease. General observations from the study: It is possible that accuracy was reduced by the small size of the sample. New patients shared about a thousand public clonotypes, fewer than the 2,500 to 3,500 shared by persistent patients.

This CDR3 comprises 13 residues. Trimming took 7 bases from V and 1 from J, leaving 10 bases between them. Germline V gene data show CDR1 as SGHNT and CDR2 as YENEEA. Time point of the sample: newly diagnosed GD, antithyroid drugs for less than 3 months. Scientists built the TCR library using RNA that was extracted from PBMCs. Graves' disease diagnosis relied on American Thyroid Association guidelines. The patients were enrolled through endocrinology in Xi'an, China. CDR3-region Arm-PCR and iRepertoire HTBI primers produced the TCR beta libraries. One entry per CDR3 protein results from TCRdb running MiXCR on the multiplex PCR reads. The table lists about 320,000 distinct CDR3 sequences, 15% to 20% of them singletons.

The clonotype comes from a female donor with Graves disease. The specimen comprised peripheral blood mononuclear cells (PBMCs), sampled at new diagnosis, from a patient treated with antithyroid drugs. This sequence joins TRBV11-3 and TRBJ2-5; D is undetermined. CDR3 loop: CASNGRSQETQYF. The CDR3 nucleotides are TGTGCCAGCAACGGACGGAGCCAAGAGACCCAGTACTTC.